The next 27 T cell receptor beta chains were all read from a single sample in a study of blood T cell repertoires in COVID-19. Repertoires were generated with immunoSEQ multiplex PCR, while TCRdb's copy carries only in-frame clones and drops some. The sample holds 300,000 to 400,000 clones; around nine tenths are singletons and the top ten take over 2.5%. Sequencing input: peripheral blood. These receptors came from a human donor in a cohort sampled during active COVID-19.

J is TRBJ1-6 and V is TRBV6-5; D not resolved. CDR3 length equals 14 residues. CDR1 and CDR2 from the germline V gene are MNHEY and SVGAGI. Trimming removed 2 bases at V and 11 bases at J, with 13 bases between. CDR3 in amino acids: CASSYGLESPPLHF. The DNA for the CDR3 is TGTGCCAGCAGTTACGGTCTCGAGTCACCACCCCTCCACTTT.

The chain joins TRBV5-5 to TRBJ2-7; TRBD2 matches at 13 bases. This CDR3 has 15 residues. Germline CDR1 SGHKS, CDR2 YYEKEE (reference sequence). The ends lost 4 bases at V and 2 bases at J; junction bases unmatched: 3. CDR3 sequence (DNA): TGTGCCAGCAGCACACTAGCGGGGGGGCCCTACGAGCAGTACTTC. This translates into CASSTLAGGPYEQYF.

The rearrangement uses TRBV5-1 and TRBJ2-7, with 8 bases that match TRBD2. Germline-derived CDR1 and CDR2 are SGHRS and YFSETQ. The CDR3 totals 13 residues. The J segment lost 6 bases and the V segment lost 4 bases, leaving 6 bases of the junction unmatched. The CDR3 loop reads CASSAGAGGEQYF. In nucleotides, the CDR3 is TGCGCCAGCAGCGCAGGGGCGGGGGGCGAGCAGTACTTC.

The chain joins TRBV28 to TRBJ2-4, with TRBD1 matching over 9 bases. The germline CDR1 and CDR2 sequences are MDHEN and SYDVKM. With V trimmed by 0 bases and J by 5 bases, 8 bases remained unmatched. The CDR3 loop spans 17 amino acids. CDR3 loop: CASSLWGTGNGENIQYF. Written as DNA, the CDR3 is TGTGCCAGCAGTTTATGGGGGACAGGGAACGGGGAAAACATTCAGTACTTC.

The V gene is TRBV4-2, the J gene TRBJ2-5, with D tentatively TRBD2 (6 bases). CDR1 and CDR2 from the germline V gene are LGHNA and YNFKEQ. V gave up 4 bases and J gave up 5 bases, with 17 bases separating them. CDR3 size: 15 residues. The CDR3 reads CASSPLTGEGETQYF. The DNA of the CDR3 is TGTGCCAGCAGCCCCCTTACGGGGGAAGGGGAGACCCAGTACTTC.

The CDR3 protein is CAWNLAGGRGEQYF. The CDR3 DNA reads as TGTGCCTGGAACCTAGCGGGGGGCAGGGGGGAGCAGTACTTC. The V gene is TRBV30, the J gene TRBJ2-7; 11 bases fit TRBD2. CDR1 and CDR2 (germline): GTSNPN, SVGIG (reference sequence). The CDR3 has 14 residues. V lost 4 bases to trimming and J lost 7 bases; unmatched junction nucleotides: 9.

The V and J genes are TRBV6-5 and TRBJ2-5; no clear D. Germline values: CDR1 MNHEY, CDR2 SVGAGI. This CDR3 spans 12 amino acids. Trimming cost V 6 bases and J 1 base, with 6 bases left between them. The CDR3: CASSASQETQYF. The DNA for the CDR3 is TGTGCCAGCAGCGCCAGCCAAGAGACCCAGTACTTC.

The J gene is TRBJ2-1, the V gene TRBV19; 9 bases are a match to TRBD2. This CDR3 has 18 residues. With 3 bases clipped from V and 5 bases from J, the junction kept 14 bases outside the gene matches. From germline, CDR1 is LNHDA and CDR2 SQIVND (reference sequence). The CDR3 is CASSIGFRREGPHNEQFF. The DNA of the CDR3 is TGTGCCAGTAGTATTGGGTTTCGGCGGGAGGGCCCCCACAATGAGCAGTTCTTC.

This chain joins TRBV6-1 and TRBJ2-1; D is possibly TRBD2 (7 bases). Germline V gene sequence: CDR1 MNHNS, CDR2 SASEGT. V was trimmed by 4 bases and J by 4 bases, leaving 17 bases between them. This CDR3 spans 16 amino acids. CDR3 residues: CASSALGGTRYNEQFF. The CDR3 DNA sequence: TGTGCCAGCAGTGCCCTGGGGGGGACACGATACAATGAGCAGTTCTTC.

This rearrangement joins TRBV18 to TRBJ2-2, with TRBD1 as a possible D gene (6 bases). The V gene lost 3 bases and the J gene lost 7 bases, with 18 bases spanning the gap. This CDR3 has 16 residues. Germline CDR1 KGHSH, CDR2 LQKENI. CDR3 DNA: TGTGCCAGCTCACCTACCGGACAGAACTCCTACGGGGAGCTGTTTTTT. Translation: CASSPTGQNSYGELFF. The full variable domain, with the rest looked up from reference TRBV18 and TRBJ2-2, is NAGVMQNPRHLVRRRGQEARLRCSPMKGHSHVYWYRQLPEEGLKFMVYLQKENIIDESGMPKERFSAEFPKEGPSILRIQQVVRGDSAAYFCASSPTGQNSYGELFFGEGSRLTVL.

The rearrangement uses TRBV5-1 and TRBJ2-2, with 11 bases matching TRBD2. Germline CDR1 is SGHRS and CDR2 is YFSETQ. The V and J ends lost 0 bases and 2 bases, in that order; junction bases with no gene match: 6. The CDR3 spans 18 residues. The CDR3 bases are TGCGCCAGCAGCTTGGTATGGACTAGCGGGTACAACACCGGGGAGCTGTTTTTT. Translation: CASSLVWTSGYNTGELFF. Complete variable domain (other parts from reference TRBV5-1 and TRBJ2-2): KAGVTQTPRYLIKTRGQQVTLSCSPISGHRSVSWYQQTPGQGLQFLFEYFSETQRNKGNFPGRFSGRQFSNSRSEMNVSTLELGDSALYLCASSLVWTSGYNTGELFFGEGSRLTVL.

The chain links TRBV12-3 or TRBV12-4 to TRBJ2-7; D is unresolved. V dropped 3 bases and J dropped 3 bases, with 3 bases sitting between them. This CDR3 has 11 amino acids. In nucleotides, the CDR3 is TGTGCCAGCAGTTTCGGCTACGAGCAGTACTTC. The encoded protein is CASSFGYEQYF.

CDR3 protein: CASSYAGQDNEQFF. The CDR3 DNA sequence: TGCGCCAGCAGTTATGCGGGACAGGACAATGAGCAGTTCTTC. The chain employs TRBV5-1 and TRBJ2-1; 8 bases line up with TRBD1. The CDR3 spans 14 residues. V was clipped by 5 bases and J by 5 bases; unmatched bases: 6. Germline CDR1 reads SGHRS; CDR2 reads YFSETQ. Complete variable domain (other parts from reference TRBV5-1 and TRBJ2-1): KAGVTQTPRYLIKTRGQQVTLSCSPISGHRSVSWYQQTPGQGLQFLFEYFSETQRNKGNFPGRFSGRQFSNSRSEMNVSTLELGDSALYLCASSYAGQDNEQFFGPGTRLTVL.

The rearrangement links TRBV30 to TRBJ1-5; TRBD1 agrees at 10 bases. Germline CDR1 GTSNPN, CDR2 SVGIG (reference sequence). After removal of 1 base from V and 7 bases from J, the junction contained 7 bases not matched to a gene. The CDR3 runs 15 residues. The CDR3 here is CAWSEGTGDSQPQHF. The CDR3 DNA follows: TGTGCCTGGAGTGAAGGGACAGGGGACAGCCAGCCCCAGCATTTT.

This rearrangement joins TRBV28 to TRBJ1-5; tentatively, D is TRBD1 (5 bases). CDR1 and CDR2 (germline): MDHEN, SYDVKM. This CDR3 is 16 amino acids long. The V end was cut by 2 bases, the J end by 1 base, with 12 bases between. CDR3 nucleotides: TGTGCCAGCAGTTTAACGGTGGGGCAGAGCAATCAGCCCCAGCATTTT. Protein product: CASSLTVGQSNQPQHF.

As concerns this clone: Other DNA sequences of this sample code for an identical CDR3. This chain links TRBV4-1 with TRBJ2-7; D gene ambiguous. Germline V CDR1 and CDR2: MGHRA, YSYEKL. The CDR3 length is 15 residues. Between the trimmed V and J ends, which lost 1 base and 0 bases, there was a span of 10 bases. The CDR3 loop reads CASSQVRGSSYEQYF. CDR3 nucleotides: TGCGCCAGCAGCCAAGTTCGCGGCAGCTCCTACGAGCAGTACTTC.

This clone was found once. The chain combines TRBV7-8 with TRBJ2-2; weak D call: TRBD1 (6 bases). The CDR3 has 14 residues. CDR1 SGHVS and CDR2 FQNEAQ come from the germline V gene. The V gene lost 1 base and the J gene lost 7 bases, with 10 bases spanning the gap. CDR3 region: CASSLVIGGGELFF. In DNA form, the CDR3 reads TGTGCCAGCAGCTTAGTGATAGGGGGCGGGGAGCTGTTTTTT.

This clone was counted a few times. The chain uses TRBV5-4 and TRBJ1-2, with a weak D call TRBD1 (5 bases). This CDR3 has 14 amino acids. Germline V gene sequence: CDR1 SGHNT, CDR2 YYREEE (reference sequence). The V gene lost 5 bases and the J gene lost 0 bases, with 11 bases spanning the gap. CDR3 DNA: TGTGCCAGCAGGATGCAGACAGCTAACTATGGCTACACCTTC. It yields the protein CASRMQTANYGYTF.

The chain recombines TRBV2 with TRBJ2-5; TRBD1 might be the D (6 bases). The CDR3 length is 16 residues. V was clipped by 6 bases and J by 2 bases, with 19 bases between them. Germline CDR1 is SNHLY and CDR2 is FYNNEI. The CDR3 spells CASRSIRTVSQETQYF. CDR3 nucleotide sequence: TGTGCCAGCAGAAGCATTAGGACAGTCAGTCAAGAGACCCAGTACTTC.

The chain is built from TRBV12-5 and TRBJ1-5; no clear D. Germline assignment: CDR1 LGHNT and CDR2 FRNRAP. With 4 bases removed from V and 2 bases from J, the gap between germline ends came to 18 bases. The CDR3 has 17 residues. The CDR3: CASGYSWGVRGNQPQHF. In nucleotides, the CDR3 is TGTGCTAGTGGTTATAGTTGGGGAGTCCGGGGCAATCAGCCCCAGCATTTT.

The V call is TRBV10-2, the J call TRBJ2-7, with D possibly being TRBD2 (5 bases). This CDR3 spans 13 amino acids. Germline V lookup: CDR1 WSHSY, CDR2 SAAADI. Trimming cost V 4 bases and J 0 bases, with 7 bases left between them. Written as DNA, the CDR3 is TGCGCCAGCAGTGGCGGGCTCTCCTACGAGCAGTACTTC. Protein: CASSGGLSYEQYF.

The chain combines TRBV2 with TRBJ1-2, with D unclear. CDR1 is SNHLY, CDR2 FYNNEI, per germline. CDR3 length: 14 residues. V lost 4 bases and J lost 8, with 17 bases in between. Here the CDR3 DNA reads TGTGCCAGCAGTGCCCCCGGGGTTGGAGGGGGCTACACCTTC. It encodes CASSAPGVGGGYTF.

This rearrangement joins TRBV28 to TRBJ2-5; maybe TRBD2 (5 bases). Trimming shortened V by 5 bases and J by 5 bases, and 12 bases separated the two germline ends. Germline CDR1 and CDR2: MDHEN and SYDVKM. This CDR3 spans 13 amino acids. The CDR3 sequence is CASSPTGSETQYF. CDR3 nucleotide sequence: TGTGCCAGCAGTCCCACGGGGTCGGAGACCCAGTACTTC.

This chain links TRBV11-2 with TRBJ1-5; D call uncertain. The V end lost 5 bases, the J end lost 11 bases, and 19 bases lay between the germline ends. The CDR3 runs 14 residues. The germline V gene encodes CDR1 SGHAT and CDR2 FQNNGV. The CDR3 here is CASSHSAEAATQHF. In DNA form, the CDR3 reads TGTGCCAGCAGCCATTCGGCGGAGGCAGCGACCCAGCATTTT.

The J gene is TRBJ2-3, the V gene TRBV7-2; D unresolved. This CDR3 contains 16 residues. Per the germline V gene, CDR1 is SGHTA and CDR2 is FQGNSA. V lost 4 bases and J 2 bases, leaving 16 bases between the germline ends. CDR3 residues: CASSSHAPTDTDTQYF. CDR3 nucleotide sequence: TGTGCCAGCAGCTCCCACGCCCCTACCGACACAGATACGCAGTATTTT.

The rearrangement uses TRBV4-1 and TRBJ1-1; 7 positions agree with TRBD1. J lost 0 bases, V lost 5 bases, and 6 bases had no gene match. CDR1 MGHRA and CDR2 YSYEKL come from the germline V gene. The CDR3 has 15 residues. Written as DNA, the CDR3 is TGCGCCAGCAGCGTCCGACAGGGAATGAACACTGAAGCTTTCTTT. Translating it yields CASSVRQGMNTEAFF.

This chain links TRBV5-4 with TRBJ2-3; D unclear. CDR3 size: 15 residues. The V end was cut by 4 bases, the J end by 0 bases, with 12 bases between. Germline loops: CDR1 SGHNT, CDR2 YYREEE (reference sequence). The CDR3 reads CASSPSGPSTDTQYF. CDR3 nucleotide sequence: TGTGCCAGCAGCCCCAGTGGTCCTAGCACAGATACGCAGTATTTT. Looking up the rest from reference TRBV5-4 and TRBJ2-3 gives the full variable domain: ETGVTQSPTHLIKTRGQQVTLRCSSQSGHNTVSWYQQALGQGPQFIFQYYREEENGRGNFPPRFSGLQFPNYSSELNVNALELDDSALYLCASSPSGPSTDTQYFGPGTRLTVL.